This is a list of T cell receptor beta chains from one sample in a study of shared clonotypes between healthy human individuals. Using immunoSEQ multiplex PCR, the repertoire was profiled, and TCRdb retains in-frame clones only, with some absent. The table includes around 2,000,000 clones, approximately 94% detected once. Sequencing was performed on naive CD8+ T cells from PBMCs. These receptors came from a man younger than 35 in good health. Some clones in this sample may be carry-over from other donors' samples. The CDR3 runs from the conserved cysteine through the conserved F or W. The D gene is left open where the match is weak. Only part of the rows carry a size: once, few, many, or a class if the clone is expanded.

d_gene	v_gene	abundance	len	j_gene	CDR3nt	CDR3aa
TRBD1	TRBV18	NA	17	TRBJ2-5	TGTGCCAGCTCACACCGGGACAGGGGAGGCCGTAGCGAGACCCAGTACTTC	CASSHRDRGGRSETQYF
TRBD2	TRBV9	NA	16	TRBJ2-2	TGTGCCAGCAGCGAGCGACTAGCGGGGCTAACCGGGGAGCTGTTTTTT	CASSERLAGLTGELFF
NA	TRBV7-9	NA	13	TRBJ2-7	TGTGCCAGCAGCTTAGATACAGGGAACGAGCAGTACTTC	CASSLDTGNEQYF
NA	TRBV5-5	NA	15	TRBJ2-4	TGTGCCAGCAGCTTGGAGGGCAGGGCCAAAAACATTCAGTACTTC	CASSLEGRAKNIQYF
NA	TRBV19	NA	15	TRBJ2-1	TGTGCCAGTAGTATAGTAGGAGGGGGATACAATGAGCAGTTCTTC	CASSIVGGGYNEQFF
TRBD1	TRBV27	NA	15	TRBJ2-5	TGTGCCAGCAGTGTAACAGGGGGCATCGGAGAGACCCAGTACTTC	CASSVTGGIGETQYF
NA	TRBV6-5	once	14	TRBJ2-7	TGTGCCAGCAGTCAAACAGGGGAGGCCTACGAGCAGTACTTC	CASSQTGEAYEQYF
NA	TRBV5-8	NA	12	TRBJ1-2	TGTGCCAGCAGCTTCCCTTCGCCAGAAGACACCTTC	CASSFPSPEDTF
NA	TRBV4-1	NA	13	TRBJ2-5	TGCGCCAGCAGCCCGGCCCCCCAAGAGACCCAGTACTTC	CASSPAPQETQYF
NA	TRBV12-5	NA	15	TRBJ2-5	TGTGCTAGTGCCGAGGGCAGGGGAAATTTAGAGACCCAGTACTTC	CASAEGRGNLETQYF
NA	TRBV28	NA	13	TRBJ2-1	TGTGCCAGCCGGTCAGCATTCCGTAATGAGCAGTTCTTC	CASRSAFRNEQFF
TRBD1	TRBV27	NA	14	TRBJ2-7	TGTGCCAGCAGTTTGAACAGGGGCTCCTACGAGCAGTACTTC	CASSLNRGSYEQYF
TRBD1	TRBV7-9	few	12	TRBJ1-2	TGTGCCAGCAGCCAGGACAGGGCTGGCTACACCTTC	CASSQDRAGYTF
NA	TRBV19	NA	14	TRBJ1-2	TGTGCCAGTAGTATCGGCAGGGAAAACTATGGCTACACCTTC	CASSIGRENYGYTF
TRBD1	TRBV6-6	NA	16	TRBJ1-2	TGTGCCAGCAGCCCGGGACAGGGGTTGGGTGGCTATGGCTACACCTTC	CASSPGQGLGGYGYTF
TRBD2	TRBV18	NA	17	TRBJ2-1	TGTGCCAGCTCACCACCGTCACTAGCGGGATCCTACAATGAGCAGTTCTTC	CASSPPSLAGSYNEQFF
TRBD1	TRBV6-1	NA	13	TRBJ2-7	TGTGCCAGCAGGACAGGGAATATCCACGAGCAGTACTTC	CASRTGNIHEQYF
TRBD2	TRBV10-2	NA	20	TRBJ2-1	TGCGCCAGCCAGGACAGGTCGGGACTAGCGGGAGGGCCCCAATACAATGAGCAGTTCTTC	CASQDRSGLAGGPQYNEQFF
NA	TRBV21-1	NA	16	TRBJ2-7	TGTGCCAGCAGCAAAGATATAAGAAGGGGGCTAGACGAGCAGTACTTC	CASSKDIRRGLDEQYF
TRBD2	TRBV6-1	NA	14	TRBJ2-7	TGTGCCAGCAGCCCAGCGGGATGGACGTACGAGCAGTACTTC	CASSPAGWTYEQYF
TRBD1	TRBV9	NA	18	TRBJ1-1	TGTGCCAGCAGCGTAGGGGGACAGGGGGCTCCTTTAAGGACTGAAGCTTTCTTT	CASSVGGQGAPLRTEAFF
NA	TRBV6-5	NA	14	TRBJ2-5	TGTGCCACCACCATGAGGAACCAAGGAGAGACCCAGTACTTC	CATTMRNQGETQYF
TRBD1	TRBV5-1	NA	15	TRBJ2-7	TGCGCCAGCAGCTTGGGACAGGGGGCCTCCTACGAGCAGTACTTC	CASSLGQGASYEQYF
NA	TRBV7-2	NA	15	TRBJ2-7	TGTGCCAGCAGCTTAGACCCAGCGGAGTTCTACGAGCAGTACTTC	CASSLDPAEFYEQYF
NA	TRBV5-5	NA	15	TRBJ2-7	TGTGCCAGCAGCTTGTTAGGCGTAGGCTCCTACGAGCAGTACTTC	CASSLLGVGSYEQYF
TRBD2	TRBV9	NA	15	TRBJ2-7	TGTGCCAGCAGCGTAGGAGGCGGGAGCGGTTCCGAGCAGTACTTC	CASSVGGGSGSEQYF
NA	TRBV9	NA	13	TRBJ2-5	TGTGCCAGCAGCCTTGGGACAGCGGGGACCCAGTACTTC	CASSLGTAGTQYF
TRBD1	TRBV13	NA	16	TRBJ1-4	TGTGCCAGCAGCTCGACAGGGTTTCGTACTAATGAAAAACTGTTTTTT	CASSSTGFRTNEKLFF
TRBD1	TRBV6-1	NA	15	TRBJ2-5	TGTGCCAGCATATCCGGGACAGGGAATTTCGAGACCCAGTACTTC	CASISGTGNFETQYF
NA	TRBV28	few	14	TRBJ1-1	NA	CASILALGGTEAFF
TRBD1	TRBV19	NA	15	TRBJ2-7	TGTGCCAGTAGTATCACAGGGGTTCTTGGTACCGAGCAGTACTTC	CASSITGVLGTEQYF
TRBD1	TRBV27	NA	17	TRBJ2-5	TGTGCCAGCAGTTTATCCCCATCAGGGGGCGTTTTGGAGACCCAGTACTTC	CASSLSPSGGVLETQYF
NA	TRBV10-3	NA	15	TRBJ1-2	TGTGCCATCAGAGTAGACCGGACGGAGGGTTGGGGCTACACCTTC	CAIRVDRTEGWGYTF
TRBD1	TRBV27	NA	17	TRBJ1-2	TGTGCCAGCAGTCCACTCCGCGCCAGGGGGCAATCAGATGGCTACACCTTC	CASSPLRARGQSDGYTF
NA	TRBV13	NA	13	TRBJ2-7	TGTGCCAGCAGCACCCACGGGGGACGCGAGCAGTACTTC	CASSTHGGREQYF
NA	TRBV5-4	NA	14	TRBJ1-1	TGTGCCAGCAGTCATGGGGGAGGGAACACTGAAGCTTTCTTT	CASSHGGGNTEAFF
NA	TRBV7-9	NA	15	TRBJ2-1	TGTGCCAGCAGCAGTAAAACGAGCTCCTACAATGAGCAGTTCTTC	CASSSKTSSYNEQFF
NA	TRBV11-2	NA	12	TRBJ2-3	TGTGCCAGCAGCTTAGGTTTGGATACGCAGTATTTT	CASSLGLDTQYF
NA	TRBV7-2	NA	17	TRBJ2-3	TGTGCCAGCAGCTTAGTAGGTGCGGGATCCCTCCCAGATACGCAGTATTTT	CASSLVGAGSLPDTQYF
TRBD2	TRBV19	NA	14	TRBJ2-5	TGTGCCAGTAGTAATGCGGGACTAGTAGAGACCCAGTACTTC	CASSNAGLVETQYF
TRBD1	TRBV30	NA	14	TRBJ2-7	TGTGCCTGGGCAACCGGGACAGAGGAATACGAGCAGTACTTC	CAWATGTEEYEQYF
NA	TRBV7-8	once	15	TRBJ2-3	TGTGCCAGCAGCGCGCGGACGGAAGATACAGATACGCAGTATTTT	CASSARTEDTDTQYF
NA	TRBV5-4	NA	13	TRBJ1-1	TGTGCCAGCAGGACGACAGTGAACACTGAAGCCTTCTTT	CASRTTVNTEAFF
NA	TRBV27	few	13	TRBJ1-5	TGTGCCAGCAGGGTGGGTGGCAATCAGCCCCAGCATTTT	CASRVGGNQPQHF
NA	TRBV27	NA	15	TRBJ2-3	TGTGCCAGCAGTTTAAGTGGGAAGGGCACAGATACGCAGTATTTT	CASSLSGKGTDTQYF
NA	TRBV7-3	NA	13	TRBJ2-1	TGTGCCAGCAGCGTCCCCGGATTCAATGAGCAGTTCTTC	CASSVPGFNEQFF
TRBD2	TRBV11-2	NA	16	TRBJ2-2	TGTGCCAGCAGCCACTGGACTAGCGGGGGAACCGGGGAGCTGTTTTTT	CASSHWTSGGTGELFF
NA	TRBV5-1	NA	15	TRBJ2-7	TGCGCCAGCAGCGACTCAGGGCCTAGCTCCTACGAGCAGTACTTC	CASSDSGPSSYEQYF
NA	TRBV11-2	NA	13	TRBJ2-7	TGTGCCAGCAGCTTACGGGATCCCTACGAGCAGTACTTC	CASSLRDPYEQYF
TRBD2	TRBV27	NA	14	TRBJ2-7	TGTGCCAGCAGTGCCCGGAACCGGGGGGACGAGCAGTACTTC	CASSARNRGDEQYF
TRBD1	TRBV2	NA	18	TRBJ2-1	TGTGCCAGCGTGGGGGACAGGGCTGGGGGAGCAGACTACAATGAGCAGTTCTTC	CASVGDRAGGADYNEQFF